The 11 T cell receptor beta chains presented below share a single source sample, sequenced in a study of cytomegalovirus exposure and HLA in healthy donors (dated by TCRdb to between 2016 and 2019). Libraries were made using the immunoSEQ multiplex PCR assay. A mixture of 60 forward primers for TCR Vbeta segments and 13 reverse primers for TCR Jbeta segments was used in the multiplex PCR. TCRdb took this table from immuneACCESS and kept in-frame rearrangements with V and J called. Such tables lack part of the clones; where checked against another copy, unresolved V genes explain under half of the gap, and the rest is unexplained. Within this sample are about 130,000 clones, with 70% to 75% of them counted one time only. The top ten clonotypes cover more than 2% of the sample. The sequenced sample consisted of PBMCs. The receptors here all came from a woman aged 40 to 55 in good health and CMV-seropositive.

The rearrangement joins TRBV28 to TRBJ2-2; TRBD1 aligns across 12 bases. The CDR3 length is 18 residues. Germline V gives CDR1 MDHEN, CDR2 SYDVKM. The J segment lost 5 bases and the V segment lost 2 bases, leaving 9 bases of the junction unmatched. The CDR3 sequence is CASSLRPGQGARTGELFF. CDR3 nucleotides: TGTGCCAGCAGTTTACGGCCGGGACAGGGGGCGAGAACCGGGGAGCTGTTTTTT.

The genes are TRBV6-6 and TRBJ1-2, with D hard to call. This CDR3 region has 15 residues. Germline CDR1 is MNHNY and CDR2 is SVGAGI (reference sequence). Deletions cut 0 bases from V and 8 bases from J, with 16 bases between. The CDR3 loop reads CASSYSRTNDRGYTF. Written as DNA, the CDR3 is TGTGCCAGCAGTTACTCGAGGACTAACGATCGCGGCTACACCTTC.

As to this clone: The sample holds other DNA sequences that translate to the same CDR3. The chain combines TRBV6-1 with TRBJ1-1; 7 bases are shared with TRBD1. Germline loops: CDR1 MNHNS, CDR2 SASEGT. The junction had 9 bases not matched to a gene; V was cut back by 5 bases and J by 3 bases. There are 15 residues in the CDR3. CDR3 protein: CASSSFQGVYTEAFF. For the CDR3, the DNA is TGTGCCAGCAGTAGTTTTCAGGGGGTGTACACTGAAGCTTTCTTT.

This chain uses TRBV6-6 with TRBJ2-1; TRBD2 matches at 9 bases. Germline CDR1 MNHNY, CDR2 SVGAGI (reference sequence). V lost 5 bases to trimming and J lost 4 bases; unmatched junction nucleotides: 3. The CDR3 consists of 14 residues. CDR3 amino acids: CASSRRGGYNEQFF. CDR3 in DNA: TGTGCCAGCAGTAGGCGGGGGGGGTACAATGAGCAGTTCTTC.

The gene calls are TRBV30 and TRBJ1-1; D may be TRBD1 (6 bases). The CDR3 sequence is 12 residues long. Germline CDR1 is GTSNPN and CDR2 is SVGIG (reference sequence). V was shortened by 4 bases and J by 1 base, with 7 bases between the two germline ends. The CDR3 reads CAWTDRNTEAFF. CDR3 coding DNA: TGTGCCTGGACGGACAGGAACACTGAAGCTTTCTTT.

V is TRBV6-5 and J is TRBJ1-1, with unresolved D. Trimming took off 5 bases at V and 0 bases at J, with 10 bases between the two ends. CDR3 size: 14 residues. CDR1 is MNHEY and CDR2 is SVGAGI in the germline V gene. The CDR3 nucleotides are TGTGCCAGCAGTGAACACTATCTGAACACTGAAGCTTTCTTT. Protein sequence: CASSEHYLNTEAFF.

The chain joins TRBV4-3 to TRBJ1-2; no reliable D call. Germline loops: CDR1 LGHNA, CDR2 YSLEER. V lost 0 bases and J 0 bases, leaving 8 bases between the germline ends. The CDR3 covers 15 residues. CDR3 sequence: CASSQDYTTNYGYTF. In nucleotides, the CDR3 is TGCGCCAGCAGCCAAGATTACACCACTAACTATGGCTACACCTTC.

For the CDR3, the DNA is TGTGCCAGCAGTGTTAAACAGACCGCTAACTATGGCTACACCTTC. Protein: CASSVKQTANYGYTF. The gene calls are TRBV6-1 and TRBJ1-2; unclear D gene. The CDR3 length is 15 residues. Trimming left V 4 bases short and J 0 bases short, with 12 bases between. Looked up from germline, CDR1 is MNHNS and CDR2 is SASEGT.

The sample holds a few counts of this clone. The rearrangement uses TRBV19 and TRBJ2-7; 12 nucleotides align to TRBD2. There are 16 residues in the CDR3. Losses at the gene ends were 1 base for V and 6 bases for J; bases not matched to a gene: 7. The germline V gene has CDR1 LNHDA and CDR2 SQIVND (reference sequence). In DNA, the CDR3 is TGTGCCAGTAGTATAGGCGGACTAGCGGGATCGCTCGAGCAGTACTTC. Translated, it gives CASSIGGLAGSLEQYF.

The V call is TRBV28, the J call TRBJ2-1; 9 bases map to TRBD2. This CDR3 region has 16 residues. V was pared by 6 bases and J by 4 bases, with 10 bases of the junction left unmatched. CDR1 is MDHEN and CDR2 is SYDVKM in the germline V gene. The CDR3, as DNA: TGTGCCAGCAGGCAATCCGGCGGGGGGGGATACAATGAGCAGTTCTTC. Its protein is CASRQSGGGGYNEQFF.

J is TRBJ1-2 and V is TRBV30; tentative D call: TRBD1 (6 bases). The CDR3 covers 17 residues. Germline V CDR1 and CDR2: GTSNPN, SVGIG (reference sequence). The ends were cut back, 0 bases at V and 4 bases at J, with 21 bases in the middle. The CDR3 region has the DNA TGTGCCTGGAGTGTAGCCGGGGGGCGCAAAATCGGCTATGGCTACACCTTC. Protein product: CAWSVAGGRKIGYGYTF.